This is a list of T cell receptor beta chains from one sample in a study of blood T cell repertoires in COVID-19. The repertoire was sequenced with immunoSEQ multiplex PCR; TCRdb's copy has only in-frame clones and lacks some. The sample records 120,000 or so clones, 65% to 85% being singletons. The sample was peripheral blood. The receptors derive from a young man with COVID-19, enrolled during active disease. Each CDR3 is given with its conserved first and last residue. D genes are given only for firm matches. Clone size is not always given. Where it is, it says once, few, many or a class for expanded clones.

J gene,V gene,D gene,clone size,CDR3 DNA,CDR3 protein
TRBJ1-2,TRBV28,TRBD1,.,TGTGCCAGCAGTTCCTTGGTTGGTGTGGGACAGAACTATGGCTACACCTTC,CASSSLVGVGQNYGYTF
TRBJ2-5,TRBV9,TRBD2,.,TGTGCCAGCAGTGACGGGACTAGCGGGGGGGCTTTAGAGACCCAGTACTTC,CASSDGTSGGALETQYF
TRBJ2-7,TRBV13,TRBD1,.,TGTGCCAGCAGCTCCCGGGGACAGGTTAGTCCGCAGTACTTC,CASSSRGQVSPQYF
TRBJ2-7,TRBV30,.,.,TGTGCCTGGAGGGGGGCAGGGATCGAGCAGTACTTC,CAWRGAGIEQYF
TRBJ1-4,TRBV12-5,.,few,TGTGCTAGTGGTTTGGTACGGGGGGGAGATAATGAAAAACTGTTTTTT,CASGLVRGGDNEKLFF
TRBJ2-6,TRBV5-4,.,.,TGTGCCAGCAGCTTAGGGGTGGGGGCCAACGTCCTGACTTTC,CASSLGVGANVLTF
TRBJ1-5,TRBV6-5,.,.,TGTGCCAGCAGTTCTCAGGATCGCAATCAGCCCCAGCATTTT,CASSSQDRNQPQHF
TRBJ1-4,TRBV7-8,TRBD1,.,TGTGCCAGCAGCCCCGGGACAGGCCTCGGACGAGAAAAACTGTTTTTT,CASSPGTGLGREKLFF
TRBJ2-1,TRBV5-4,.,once,TGTGCCAGCAGCTATTACGGGACAGGGGGACTAGCGGGCTACAATGAGCAGTTCTTC,CASSYYGTGGLAGYNEQFF
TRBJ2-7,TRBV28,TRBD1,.,TGTGCCAGCAGTTTCCCCGGGACAGGGGATGGGATTGGGGAGCAGTACTTC,CASSFPGTGDGIGEQYF
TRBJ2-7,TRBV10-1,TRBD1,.,TGCGCCAGCAGTGAGCCGGGACAGGGAGGGGGATATAGGAACGAGCAGTACTTC,CASSEPGQGGGYRNEQYF
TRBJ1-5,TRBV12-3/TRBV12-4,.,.,TGTGCCAGCAAGTTAGCGGGGGGGCAGCCCCAGCATTTT,CASKLAGGQPQHF
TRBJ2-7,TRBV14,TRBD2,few,TGTGCCAGCAGCCCTCGCCCGGGACTAGCGGGAAACGAGCAGTACTTC,CASSPRPGLAGNEQYF
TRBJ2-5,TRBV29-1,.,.,TGCAGCGTTGGCCGGGCAGGGGCAGAGACCCAGTACTTC,CSVGRAGAETQYF
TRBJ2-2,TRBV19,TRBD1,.,TGTGCCAGTAGCCTGACAGGGGTTAAGGCCGGGGAGCTGTTTTTT,CASSLTGVKAGELFF
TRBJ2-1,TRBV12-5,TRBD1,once,TGTGCTAGTGGTTTGGCTTTAACAGGGGGCTCCTACAATGAGCAGTTCTTC,CASGLALTGGSYNEQFF
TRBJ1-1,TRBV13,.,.,TGTGCCAGCAACTACTCGGGACACCCGAACACTGAAGCTTTCTTT,CASNYSGHPNTEAFF
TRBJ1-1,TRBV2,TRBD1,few,TGTGCCAAGTCCGGGACAGTGAACACTGAAGCTTTCTTT,CAKSGTVNTEAFF
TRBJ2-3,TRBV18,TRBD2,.,TGTGCCAGCTCCCAGTCGCGGGGGGACACAGATACGCAGTATTTT,CASSQSRGDTDTQYF
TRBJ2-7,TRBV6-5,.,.,TGTGCCAGCCCCATCAGGGGCTCCTACGAGCAGTACTTC,CASPIRGSYEQYF
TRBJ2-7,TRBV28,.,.,TGTGCCAGCAGCTACCGACAGGTCGGTTGGTACTTC,CASSYRQVGWYF
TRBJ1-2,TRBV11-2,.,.,TGTGCCAGCAGCTTAGGACAGGCGTATGGCTACACCTTC,CASSLGQAYGYTF
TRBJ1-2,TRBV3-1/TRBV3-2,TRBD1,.,TGTGCCAGCAGCCAAGGACAGGGCGGCTACACCTTC,CASSQGQGGYTF
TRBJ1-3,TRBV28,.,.,TGTGCCAGCAGTTCGATGCCCGGACAGGGAAACACCATATATTTT,CASSSMPGQGNTIYF
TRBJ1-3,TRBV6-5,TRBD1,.,TGTGCCAGCAGTCCAGGACAGGGTGCAAACACCATATATTTT,CASSPGQGANTIYF
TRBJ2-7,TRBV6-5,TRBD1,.,TGTGCCAGCAGCCAGGGGACAGGCTATACCGAGCAGTACTTC,CASSQGTGYTEQYF
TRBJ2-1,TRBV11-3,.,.,TGTGCCAGCAGCTTAGTGGGGCTGCAAAATGAGCAGTTCTTC,CASSLVGLQNEQFF
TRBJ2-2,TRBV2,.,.,TGTGCCAGCAGTCCCGGGGTTACCACCGGGGAGCTGTTTTTT,CASSPGVTTGELFF
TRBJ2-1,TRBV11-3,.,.,TGTGCCAGCAGATCACAGACCTACAATGAGCAGTTCTTC,CASRSQTYNEQFF
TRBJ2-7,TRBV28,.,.,TGTGCCAGCAGTTTATCCAATTCCTACGAGCAGTACTTC,CASSLSNSYEQYF
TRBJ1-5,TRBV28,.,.,TGTGCCAGCAGTTTATGGGGCGGGAATCAGCCCCAGCATTTT,CASSLWGGNQPQHF
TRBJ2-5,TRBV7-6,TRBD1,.,TGTGCCAGCAGCTTCCGGACAGGCCAAGAGACCCAGTACTTC,CASSFRTGQETQYF
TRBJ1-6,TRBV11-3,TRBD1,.,TGTGCCAGCAGCCCGACAGGGTATAATTCACCCCTCCACTTT,CASSPTGYNSPLHF
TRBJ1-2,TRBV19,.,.,TGTGCCAGTAGCCTTCTCAGGTTGAACTATGGCTACACCTTC,CASSLLRLNYGYTF
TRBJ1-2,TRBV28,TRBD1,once,TGTGCCAGCAGTCACGACAGGGGCTATGGCTACACCTTC,CASSHDRGYGYTF
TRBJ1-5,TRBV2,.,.,TGTGCCAGCCGTACGCCGGGACACTCGGTTCCTAATCAGCCCCAGCATTTT,CASRTPGHSVPNQPQHF
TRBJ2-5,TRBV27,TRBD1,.,TGTGCCAGCAGTCCCTACAGGGGTGGCGGAGAGACCCAGTACTTC,CASSPYRGGGETQYF
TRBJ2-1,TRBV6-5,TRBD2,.,TGTGCCAGCACCTCAGCGGGGGGGCCGAATGAGCAGTTCTTC,CASTSAGGPNEQFF
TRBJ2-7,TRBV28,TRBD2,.,TGTGCCAGCAGTTTTGGGGAGACTAGCGGGAGGTGGAGCTCCTACGAGCAGTACTTC,CASSFGETSGRWSSYEQYF
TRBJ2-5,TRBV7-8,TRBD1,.,TGTGCCAGCAGCTTAGTGGCAGGGGGTGAGACCCAGTACTTC,CASSLVAGGETQYF
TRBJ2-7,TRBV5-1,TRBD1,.,TGCGCCAGCAGATTGACAGGGTCGGAAAGGCACGAGCAGTACTTC,CASRLTGSERHEQYF
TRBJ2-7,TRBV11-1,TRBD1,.,TGTGCCAGCAGCCTAGCCGAGGACAGGGCCTACGAGCAGTACTTC,CASSLAEDRAYEQYF